This TCR beta chain was observed in a study of T cells expressing NK-cell markers. TCRdb re-called the 5' RACE reads; every CDR3 protein appears as one record, without DNA. The sample totals a few hundred thousand distinct CDR3 sequences. The source of this sequence is a man aged 18-69 years in good health. Sample: blood T cells: a sorted CD56 or NKG2C T cell subset, CD4+ or CD8+ T cells, or bulk PBMC T cells (not recorded which).

The CDR3 spells CASSLAGQLQETQYF. The V and J genes are TRBV5-1 and TRBJ2-5. The CDR3 has 15 residues. Germline V gene sequence: CDR1 SGHRS, CDR2 YFSETQ.